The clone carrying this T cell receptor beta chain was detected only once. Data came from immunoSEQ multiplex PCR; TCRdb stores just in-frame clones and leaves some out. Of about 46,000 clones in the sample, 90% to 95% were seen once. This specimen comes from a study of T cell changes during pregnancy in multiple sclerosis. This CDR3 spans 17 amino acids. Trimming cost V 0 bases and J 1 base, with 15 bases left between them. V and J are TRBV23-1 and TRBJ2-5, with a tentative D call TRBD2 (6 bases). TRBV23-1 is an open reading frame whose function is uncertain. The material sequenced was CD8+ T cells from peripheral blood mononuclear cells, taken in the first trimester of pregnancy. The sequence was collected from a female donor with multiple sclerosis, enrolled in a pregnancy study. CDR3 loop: CASSQSLMGRLQETQYF. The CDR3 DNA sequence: TGCGCCAGCAGTCAATCTCTAATGGGGAGGCTCCAAGAGACCCAGTACTTC.